The present T cell receptor (beta chain) was sequenced within a study of blood T cells in healthy people across ages. Overall study findings and caveats: Fewer expanded clones and more diversity marked long-lived versus aged donors. Bulk PBMC profiling left naive and antigen-experienced comparisons inconclusive.

Germline CDR1 GTSNPN, CDR2 SVGIG (reference sequence). Trimming took 2 bases from V and 5 from J, leaving 18 bases between them. The CDR3 is 15 residues long. A second roughly 7 to 11 cycle PCR used barcoded and J-beta primers. TCRdb recomputed calls from the 5' RACE reads with MiXCR, one row per CDR3 protein. The data show hundreds of thousands of distinct CDR3 sequences, with approximately 30% seen just once and 15% to 18% held by the top ten. This clonotype was recorded many times. Its antigen remains unidentified. Peripheral blood samples of around 9.5 milliliters were drawn from each donor. The sequenced sample was blood. The sequence derives from a woman of 80 years or more in good health. The chain combines TRBV30 with TRBJ2-5, with D possibly TRBD2 on 5 matching bases. CDR3 in amino acids: CAWSPSPLEDETQYF. The CDR3 DNA sequence: TGTGCCTGGAGTCCCTCCCCATTGGAGGACGAGACCCAGTACTTC.